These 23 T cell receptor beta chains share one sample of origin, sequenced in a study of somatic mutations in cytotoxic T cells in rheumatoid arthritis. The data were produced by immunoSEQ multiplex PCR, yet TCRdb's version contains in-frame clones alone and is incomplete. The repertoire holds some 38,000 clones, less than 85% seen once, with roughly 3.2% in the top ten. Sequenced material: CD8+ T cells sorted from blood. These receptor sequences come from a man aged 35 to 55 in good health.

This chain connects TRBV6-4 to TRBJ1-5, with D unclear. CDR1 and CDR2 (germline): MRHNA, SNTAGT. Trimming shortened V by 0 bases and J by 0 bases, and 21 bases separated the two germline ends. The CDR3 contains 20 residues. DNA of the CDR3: TGTGCCAGCAGTGACTCGAAGCGGGGAAAAGCCCCCAATAGCAATCAGCCCCAGCATTTT. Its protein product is CASSDSKRGKAPNSNQPQHF.

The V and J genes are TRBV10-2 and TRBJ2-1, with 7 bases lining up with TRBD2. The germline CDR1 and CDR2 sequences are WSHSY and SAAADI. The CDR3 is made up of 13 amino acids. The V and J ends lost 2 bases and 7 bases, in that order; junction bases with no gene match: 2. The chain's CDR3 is CASSEISGNEQFF. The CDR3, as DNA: TGCGCCAGCAGTGAGATTAGCGGGAATGAGCAGTTCTTC.

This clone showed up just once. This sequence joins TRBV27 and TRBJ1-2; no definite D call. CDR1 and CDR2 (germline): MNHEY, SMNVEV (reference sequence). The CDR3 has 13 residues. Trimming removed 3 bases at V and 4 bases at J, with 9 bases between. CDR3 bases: TGTGCCAGCAGTTTTAGCAGTTCCTATGGCTACACCTTC. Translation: CASSFSSSYGYTF.

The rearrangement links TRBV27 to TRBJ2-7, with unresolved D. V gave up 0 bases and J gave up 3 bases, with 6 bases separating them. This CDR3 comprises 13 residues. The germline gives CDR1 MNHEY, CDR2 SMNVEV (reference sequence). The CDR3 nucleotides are TGTGCCAGCAGTTTATCCCCTAACTACGAGCAGTACTTC. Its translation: CASSLSPNYEQYF.

CDR3 sequence (DNA): TGTGCCAGCAGCTTAGGGGCCCGAGGGGGTAACTCCTACGAGCAGTACTTC. Its translation is CASSLGARGGNSYEQYF. The chain is built from TRBV7-6 and TRBJ2-7, with a tentative D call TRBD1 (6 bases). The length of the CDR3 is 17 residues. V was clipped by 1 base and J by 0 bases, with 16 bases between them. The germline V gene has CDR1 SGHVS and CDR2 FNYEAQ.

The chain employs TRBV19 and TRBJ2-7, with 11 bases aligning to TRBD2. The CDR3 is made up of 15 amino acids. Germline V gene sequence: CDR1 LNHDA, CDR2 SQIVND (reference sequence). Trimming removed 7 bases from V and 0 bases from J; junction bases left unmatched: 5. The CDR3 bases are TGTGCCAGTACGATGACTAGCGGGGCCTCCTACGAGCAGTACTTC. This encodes CASTMTSGASYEQYF.

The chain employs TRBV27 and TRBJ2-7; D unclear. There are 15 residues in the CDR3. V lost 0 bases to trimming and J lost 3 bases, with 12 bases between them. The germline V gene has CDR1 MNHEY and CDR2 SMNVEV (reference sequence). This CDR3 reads CASSLSAGSVYEQYF. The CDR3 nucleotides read TGTGCCAGCAGTTTATCGGCAGGTTCGGTCTACGAGCAGTACTTC.

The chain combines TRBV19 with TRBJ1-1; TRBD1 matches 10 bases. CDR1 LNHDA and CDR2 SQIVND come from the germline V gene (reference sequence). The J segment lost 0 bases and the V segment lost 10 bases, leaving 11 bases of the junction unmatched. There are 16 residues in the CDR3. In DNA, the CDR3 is TGTGCCACTAAATGGGGACAGGGGCAAATGAACACTGAAGCTTTCTTT. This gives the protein CATKWGQGQMNTEAFF.

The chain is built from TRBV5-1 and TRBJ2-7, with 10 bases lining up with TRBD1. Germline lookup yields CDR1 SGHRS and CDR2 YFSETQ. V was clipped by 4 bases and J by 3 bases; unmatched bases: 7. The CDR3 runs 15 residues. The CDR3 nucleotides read TGCGCCAGCAGCGACGGGACAGGGGATTACTACGAGCAGTACTTC. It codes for CASSDGTGDYYEQYF.

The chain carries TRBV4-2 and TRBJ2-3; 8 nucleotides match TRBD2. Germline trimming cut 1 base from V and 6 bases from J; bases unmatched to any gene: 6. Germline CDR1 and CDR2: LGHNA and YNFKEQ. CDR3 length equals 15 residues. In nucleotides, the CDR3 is TGTGCCAGCAGCCAAGTTGGCGGGAGGAGGGATACGCAGTATTTT. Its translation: CASSQVGGRRDTQYF.

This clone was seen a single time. In DNA form, the CDR3 reads TGTGCCAGCAGCGTAGATGGGGGGAACACTGAAGCTTTCTTT. It is translated as CASSVDGGNTEAFF. The chain joins TRBV9 to TRBJ1-1; possibly TRBD1 for D (5 bases). Germline loops: CDR1 SGDLS, CDR2 YYNGEE. The V end was cut by 0 bases, the J end by 1 base, with 7 bases between. This CDR3 has 14 amino acids. Drawing the rest from reference TRBV9 and TRBJ1-1, the complete variable domain is DSGVTQTPKHLITATGQRVTLRCSPRSGDLSVYWYQQSLDQGLQFLIQYYNGEERAKGNILERFSAQQFPDLHSELNLSSLELGDSALYFCASSVDGGNTEAFFGQGTRLTVV.

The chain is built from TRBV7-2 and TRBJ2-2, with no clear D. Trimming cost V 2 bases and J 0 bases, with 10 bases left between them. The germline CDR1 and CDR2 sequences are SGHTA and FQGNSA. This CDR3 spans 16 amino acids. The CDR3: CASSLYPGSNTGELFF. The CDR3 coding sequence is TGTGCCAGCAGCTTATATCCGGGTTCGAACACCGGGGAGCTGTTTTTT.

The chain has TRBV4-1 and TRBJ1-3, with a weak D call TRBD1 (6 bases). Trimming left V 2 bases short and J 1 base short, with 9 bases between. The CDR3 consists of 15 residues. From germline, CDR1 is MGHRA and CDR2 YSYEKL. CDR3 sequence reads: CASSQIGTSGNTIYF. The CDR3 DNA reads TGCGCCAGCAGCCAAATCGGGACATCTGGAAACACCATATATTTT.

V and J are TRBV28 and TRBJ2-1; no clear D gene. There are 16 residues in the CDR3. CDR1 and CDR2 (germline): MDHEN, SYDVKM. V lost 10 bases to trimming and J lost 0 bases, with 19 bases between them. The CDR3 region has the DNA TGTGCCACCGCCGAGCTCGCGCCGAGCTCCTACAATGAGCAGTTCTTC. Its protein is CATAELAPSSYNEQFF.

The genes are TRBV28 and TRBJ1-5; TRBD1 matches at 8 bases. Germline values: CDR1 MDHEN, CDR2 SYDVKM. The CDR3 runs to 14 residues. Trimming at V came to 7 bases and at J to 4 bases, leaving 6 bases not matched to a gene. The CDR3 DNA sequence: TGTGCCAGCATCATACAGGGGGTAAATCAGCCCCAGCATTTT. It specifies CASIIQGVNQPQHF.

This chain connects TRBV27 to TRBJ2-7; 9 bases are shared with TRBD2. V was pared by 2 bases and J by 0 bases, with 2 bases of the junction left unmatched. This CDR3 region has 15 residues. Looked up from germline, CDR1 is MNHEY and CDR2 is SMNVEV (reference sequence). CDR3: CASSLDSGSSYEQYF. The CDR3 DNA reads TGTGCCAGCAGTTTAGATAGCGGGAGCTCCTACGAGCAGTACTTC.

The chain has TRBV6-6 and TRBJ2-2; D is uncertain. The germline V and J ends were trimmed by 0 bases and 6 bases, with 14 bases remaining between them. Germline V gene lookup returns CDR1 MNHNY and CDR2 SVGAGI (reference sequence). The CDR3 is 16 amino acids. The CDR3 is CASSYSREFNPGELFF. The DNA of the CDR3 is TGTGCCAGCAGTTACTCAAGGGAATTCAACCCCGGGGAGCTGTTTTTT.

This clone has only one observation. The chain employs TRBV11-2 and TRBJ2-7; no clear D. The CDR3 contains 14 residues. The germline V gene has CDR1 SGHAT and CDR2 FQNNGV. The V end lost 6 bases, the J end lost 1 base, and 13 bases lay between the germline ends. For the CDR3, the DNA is TGTGCCAGCAGTCTAGGGATAGGGTCCTACGAGCAGTACTTC. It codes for CASSLGIGSYEQYF.

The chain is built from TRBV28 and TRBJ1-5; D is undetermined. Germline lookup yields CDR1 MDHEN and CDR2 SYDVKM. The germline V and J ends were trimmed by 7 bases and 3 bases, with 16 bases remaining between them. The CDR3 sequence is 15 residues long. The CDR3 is CASIQDRVINQPQHF. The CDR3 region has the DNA TGTGCCAGCATCCAAGACCGGGTGATCAATCAGCCCCAGCATTTT. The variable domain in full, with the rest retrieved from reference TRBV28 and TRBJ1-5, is DVKVTQSSRYLVKRTGEKVFLECVQDMDHENMFWYRQDPGLGLRLIYFSYDVKMKEKGDIPEGYSVSREKKERFSLILESASTNQTSMYLCASIQDRVINQPQHFGDGTRLSIL.

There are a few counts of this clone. The CDR3 DNA reads as TGCAGCGTTGAAGTACAGGGGATGAGAAAACTGTTTTTT. It specifies CSVEVQGMRKLFF. The chain couples TRBV29-1 to TRBJ1-4; 7 nucleotides agree with TRBD1. Trimming cost V 1 base and J 10 bases; bases outside gene matches: 6. Germline V gene lookup returns CDR1 SQVTM and CDR2 ANQGSEA. The CDR3 extends over 13 amino acids.

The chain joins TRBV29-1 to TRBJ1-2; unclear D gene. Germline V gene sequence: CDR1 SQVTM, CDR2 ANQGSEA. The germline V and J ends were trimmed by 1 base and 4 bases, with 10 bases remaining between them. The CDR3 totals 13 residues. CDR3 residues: CSVEGSAGYGYTF. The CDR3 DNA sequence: TGCAGCGTTGAAGGGTCGGCGGGCTATGGCTACACCTTC.

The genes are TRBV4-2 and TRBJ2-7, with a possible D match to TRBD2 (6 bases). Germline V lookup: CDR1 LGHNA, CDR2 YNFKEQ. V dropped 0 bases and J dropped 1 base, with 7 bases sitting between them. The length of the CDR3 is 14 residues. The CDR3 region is CASSQEEGSYEQYF. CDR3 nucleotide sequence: TGTGCCAGCAGCCAAGAGGAGGGTTCCTACGAGCAGTACTTC.

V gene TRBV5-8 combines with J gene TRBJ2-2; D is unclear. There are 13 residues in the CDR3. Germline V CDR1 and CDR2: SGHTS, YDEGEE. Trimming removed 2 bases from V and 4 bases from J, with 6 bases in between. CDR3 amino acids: CASSFGRTGELFF. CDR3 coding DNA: TGTGCCAGCAGCTTCGGTCGCACCGGGGAGCTGTTTTTT. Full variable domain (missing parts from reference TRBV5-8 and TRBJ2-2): EAGVTQSPTHLIKTRGQQATLRCSPISGHTSVYWYQQALGLGLQFLLWYDEGEERNRGNFPPRFSGRQFPNYSSELNVNALELEDSALYLCASSFGRTGELFFGEGSRLTVL.